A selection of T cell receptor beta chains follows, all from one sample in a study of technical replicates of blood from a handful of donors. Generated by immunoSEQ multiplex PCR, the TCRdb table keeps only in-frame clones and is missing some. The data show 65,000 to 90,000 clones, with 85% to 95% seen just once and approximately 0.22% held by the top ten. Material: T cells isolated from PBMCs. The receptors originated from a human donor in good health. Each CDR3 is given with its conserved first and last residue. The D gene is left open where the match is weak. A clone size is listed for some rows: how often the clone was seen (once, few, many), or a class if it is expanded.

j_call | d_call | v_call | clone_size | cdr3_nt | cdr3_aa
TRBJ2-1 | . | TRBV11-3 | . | TGTGCCAGCAGCTTAGCAGGGGTCGGTGAGCAGTTCTTC | CASSLAGVGEQFF
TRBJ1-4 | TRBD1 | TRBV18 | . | TGTGCCAGCTCCCCGAATACAGGGGAGCGCCCGAGTGAAAAACTGTTTTTT | CASSPNTGERPSEKLFF
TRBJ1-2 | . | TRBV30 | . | TGTGCCTGGATCACCTCGGGGGGCTATGGCTACACCTTC | CAWITSGGYGYTF
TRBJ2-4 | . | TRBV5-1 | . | TGCGCCAGCAGCGTCGATTCTAGCGCCCAAAACATTCAGTACTTC | CASSVDSSAQNIQYF
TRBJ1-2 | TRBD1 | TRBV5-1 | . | TGCGCCAGCAGCGTAGACAGGGATTATGGCTACACCTTC | CASSVDRDYGYTF
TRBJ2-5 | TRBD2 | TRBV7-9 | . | TGTGCCAGCAGCTACCTAGCGGGAACAGAGACCCAGTACTTC | CASSYLAGTETQYF
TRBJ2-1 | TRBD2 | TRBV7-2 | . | TGTGCCAGCAGCCGACTAGCGGGAACTTACAATGAGCAGTTCTTC | CASSRLAGTYNEQFF
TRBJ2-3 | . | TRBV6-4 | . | TGTGCCAGCAGTGTGGATGGGGCGACAGATACGCAGTATTTT | CASSVDGATDTQYF
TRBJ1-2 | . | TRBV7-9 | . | TGTGCCAGCAGTAAGCAAACAGGGTACGGCTACACCTTC | CASSKQTGYGYTF
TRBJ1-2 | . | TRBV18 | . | TGTGCCAGCTCGTCACCAGTGGCCCTCTCTGATCGCGGCTACACCTTC | CASSSPVALSDRGYTF
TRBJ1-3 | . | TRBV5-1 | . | TGCGCCAGCAGTGGGGGGGCCGGTGGAAACACCATATATTTT | CASSGGAGGNTIYF
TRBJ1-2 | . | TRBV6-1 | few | TGTGCCAGCAGGGTTGGACAGATCCAGGGCTATGGCTACACCTTC | CASRVGQIQGYGYTF
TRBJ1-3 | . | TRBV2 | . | TGTGCCAGCAGCGTTTCTGGAAACACCATATATTTT | CASSVSGNTIYF
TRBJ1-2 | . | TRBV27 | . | TGTGCCAGCAGTTCCGGCAGTAACAGGGCTGGCTACACCTTC | CASSSGSNRAGYTF
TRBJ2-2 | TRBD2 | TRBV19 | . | TGTGCCACCCAAGGACTAGCGCGGACCGGGGAGCTGTTTTTT | CATQGLARTGELFF
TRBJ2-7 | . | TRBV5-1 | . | TGCACCAGCAGCTTGGATCTAGGGGGAAAACTAACTACCTACGAGCAGTACTTC | CTSSLDLGGKLTTYEQYF
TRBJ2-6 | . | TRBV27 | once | TGTGCCAGCAGTCCACTTTCTGGGGCCAACGTCCTGACTTTC | CASSPLSGANVLTF
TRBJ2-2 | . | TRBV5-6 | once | TGTGCCAGCAGGGGGAGTGTTGCCGGGGAGCTGTTTTTT | CASRGSVAGELFF
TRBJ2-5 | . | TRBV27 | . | TGTGCCAGCAGTTTATTCCCCCCAAGGGGGGAGACCCAGTACTTC | CASSLFPPRGETQYF
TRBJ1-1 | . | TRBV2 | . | TGTGCCAGCGCTATCCCCCCAGTCAGACAGGATGGGGCTGAAGCTTTCTTT | CASAIPPVRQDGAEAFF
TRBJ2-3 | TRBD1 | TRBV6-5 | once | TGTGCCAGCAGTTATCCTCAGGGGGGCACAGATACGCAGTATTTT | CASSYPQGGTDTQYF
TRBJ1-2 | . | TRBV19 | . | TGTGCCAGTAGTATGAGACAGAACTATGGCTACACCTTC | CASSMRQNYGYTF
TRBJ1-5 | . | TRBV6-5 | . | TGTGCCAGCAGTTACTCGAGGGCAGGAGGCAATCAGCCCCAGCATTTT | CASSYSRAGGNQPQHF
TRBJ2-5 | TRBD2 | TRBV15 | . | TGTGCCACCAGCAGAGATCTCGCGGGAGCAGAGACCCAGTACTTC | CATSRDLAGAETQYF
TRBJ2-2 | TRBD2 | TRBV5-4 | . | TGTGCCAGCAGCTCCTACGGACTAGCGGGCACCGGGGAGCTGTTTTTT | CASSSYGLAGTGELFF
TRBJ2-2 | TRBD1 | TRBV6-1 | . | TGTGCCAGCACCCAACTGGGACAGGCAGGCGGGGAGCTGTTTTTT | CASTQLGQAGGELFF
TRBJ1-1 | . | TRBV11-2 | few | TGTGCCAGCAGCAACCGGTCGTACACTGAAGCTTTCTTT | CASSNRSYTEAFF